A single sample gave rise to the 6 T cell receptor beta chains below, sequenced in a study of blood T cell repertoires in COVID-19. Using immunoSEQ multiplex PCR, the repertoire was profiled, and TCRdb retains in-frame clones only, with some absent. This table holds about 170,000 clones, around 85% found once. Sequencing was done on a sample of peripheral blood. These receptors were collected from an elderly man with COVID-19, enrolled during active disease.

This chain uses TRBV2 with TRBJ2-3; a possible D gene is TRBD1 (5 bases). The V gene's germline CDR1 is SNHLY and CDR2 FYNNEI. The CDR3 is 16 amino acids. The V and J ends lost 8 bases and 2 bases respectively, with 20 bases between them. The CDR3 DNA reads TGTGCCAGCCGCACCTCAGGGCAGACCTACACAGATACGCAGTATTTT. As protein: CASRTSGQTYTDTQYF.

V and J are TRBV20-1 and TRBJ2-1; 15 nucleotides line up with TRBD2. J gave up 7 bases and V 3 bases, and 19 bases lay outside the gene matches. CDR3 size: 20 residues. Per the germline V gene, CDR1 is DFQATT and CDR2 is SNEGSKA (reference sequence). The CDR3 loop reads CSASPAPGTSGGPWLNEQFF. The CDR3 DNA reads as TGCAGTGCTAGTCCGGCCCCCGGGACTAGCGGGGGGCCCTGGTTGAATGAGCAGTTCTTC.

The chain is built from TRBV28 and TRBJ1-5, with D possibly being TRBD1 (5 bases). Between the trimmed V and J ends, which lost 6 bases and 5 bases, there was a span of 20 bases. CDR3 length: 16 amino acids. CDR1 is MDHEN and CDR2 is SYDVKM in the germline V gene. The DNA of the CDR3 is TGTGCCAGCAGAACTCCCCGGCAGGGATGGTATCAGCCCCAGCATTTT. Its protein product is CASRTPRQGWYQPQHF.

This clone was seen a handful of times. The junction differs from germline at one of its ends, possibly a read error. V and J are TRBV7-2 and TRBJ2-1; 7 bases are a match to TRBD1. CDR1 and CDR2 (germline): SGHTA, FQGNSA. The CDR3 covers 15 residues. CDR3 amino acids: CASSPDRVSFNEQFF. The CDR3 DNA follows: TGTGCCAGCAGCCCCGACAGGGTATCCTTCAATGAGCAGTTCTTC.

The chain uses TRBV10-3 and TRBJ2-1; 8 bases match TRBD1. Trimming cost V 0 bases and J 5 bases; bases outside gene matches: 9. Germline CDR1 and CDR2: ENHRY and SYGVKD. The CDR3 is 17 residues long. Here the CDR3 DNA reads TGTGCCATCAGTGAGTCGACAGGGGTCCTGGCAGACAATGAGCAGTTCTTC. This gives the protein CAISESTGVLADNEQFF.

The rearrangement uses TRBV7-2 and TRBJ1-1; weak D call: TRBD1 (5 bases). The CDR3 extends over 14 amino acids. V dropped 4 bases and J dropped 0 bases, with 9 bases sitting between them. Germline V gene data show CDR1 as SGHTA and CDR2 as FQGNSA. CDR3 sequence: CASSWQGMNTEAFF. DNA for the CDR3: TGTGCCAGCAGCTGGCAGGGAATGAACACTGAAGCTTTCTTT.